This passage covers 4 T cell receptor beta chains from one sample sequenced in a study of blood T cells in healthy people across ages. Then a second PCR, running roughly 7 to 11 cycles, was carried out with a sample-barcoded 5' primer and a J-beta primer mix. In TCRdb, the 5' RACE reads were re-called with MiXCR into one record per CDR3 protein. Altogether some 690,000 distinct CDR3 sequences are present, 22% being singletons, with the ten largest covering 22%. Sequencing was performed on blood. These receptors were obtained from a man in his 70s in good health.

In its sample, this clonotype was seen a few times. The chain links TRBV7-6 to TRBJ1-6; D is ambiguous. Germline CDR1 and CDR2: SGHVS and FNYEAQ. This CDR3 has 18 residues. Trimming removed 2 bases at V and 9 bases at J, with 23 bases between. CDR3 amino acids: CASSLWGFSEGSASPLHF. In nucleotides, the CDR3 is TGTGCCAGCAGCTTATGGGGTTTTAGCGAGGGTTCGGCTTCACCCCTCCACTTT.

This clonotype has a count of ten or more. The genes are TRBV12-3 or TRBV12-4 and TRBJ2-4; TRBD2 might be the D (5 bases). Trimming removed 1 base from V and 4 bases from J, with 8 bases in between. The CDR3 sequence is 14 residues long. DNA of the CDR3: TGTGCCAGCAGTTTAGAAGAGCGGAAAAACATTCAGTACTTC. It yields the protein CASSLEERKNIQYF.

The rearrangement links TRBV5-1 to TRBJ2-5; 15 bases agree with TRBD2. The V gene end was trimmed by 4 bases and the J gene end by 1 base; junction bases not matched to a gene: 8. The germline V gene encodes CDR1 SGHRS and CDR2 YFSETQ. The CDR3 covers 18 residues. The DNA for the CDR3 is TGCGCCAGCAGCCCTGGACTAGCGGGGGGGTTACCCCAAGAGACCCAGTACTTC. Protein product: CASSPGLAGGLPQETQYF.

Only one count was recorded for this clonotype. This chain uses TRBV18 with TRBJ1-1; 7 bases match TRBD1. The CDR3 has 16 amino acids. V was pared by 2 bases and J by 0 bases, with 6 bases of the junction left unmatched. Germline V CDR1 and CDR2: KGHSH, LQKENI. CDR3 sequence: CASSPNTDRLNTEAFF. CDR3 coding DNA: TGTGCCAGCTCACCAAATACGGACAGGCTGAACACTGAAGCTTTCTTT.